This T cell receptor (beta chain) was sequenced during a study of CXCR3-negative and CXCR3-positive naive CD8 T cells (dated by TCRdb to 2018 to 2020). For the wider study: In total, 130 million to 150 million TRB reads were obtained, or roughly 1.5 +/- 0.3 million reads per library. For the TRBV-TRBJ cluster analysis, the naive subsets came from roughly 5 donors, while the memory cells came from 3 donors. Diversity and physicochemical repertoire analyses were performed on about a dozen donors pooled from two independent experiments.

Worth noting for this clonotype: Its antigen remains undetermined.

For each CD8+ T cell subset, flow sorting was done in triplicate, and roughly 330,000 cells per subset went directly into RLT lysis buffer. To keep memory contaminants out, a stringent definition of naive CD8+ T cells was applied: CD45RO-CCR7+CD27+CD95-. Peripheral blood mononuclear cells were isolated from buffy coats by standard density gradient centrifugation. Naive CXCR3-negative and CXCR3-positive CD8+ T cells were flow-sorted on a FACSAria III. Total RNA was extracted from sorted cells using an RNeasy Mini Kit. Here is what the overall study found, with its caveats: Similar TRBV-TRBJ usage was shown by naive CXCR3-negative and CXCR3-positive cells from the same donor, whereas distinct patterns were shown by memory cells. Compared with CXCR3-negative naive cells, CXCR3-positive naive cells had TRB CDR3s with higher hydrophobicity (lower Kidera factor 4), lower energy, and higher strength and volume indices. Both naive subsets had comparably high repertoire diversity, while memory CD8+ T cells had much lower repertoire diversity. CXCR3 expression partially decreased after cryopreservation, so most assays used freshly isolated PBMCs. Surface CD5, linked to self-reactivity in mice, was comparable between naive subsets; TCR interaction strength was therefore also inferred from TRB CDR3 physicochemical properties.

TCRdb lists the instrument as NextSeq 550. The Human TCR Profiling Kit (MiLaboratory) was used to prepare UMI-labeled 5' RACE TRB cDNA libraries. cDNA synthesis used the entire amount of extracted RNA, and PCR amplification then used the entire amount of cDNA produced. The libraries were made side by side, with each library going through the same number of PCR cycles. For the original study's pipeline: About 53,000 +/- 9,400 unique UMI-labeled TRB cDNA molecules per library were extracted with MIGEC and MiXCR, with at least two reads per UMI required. Each library averaged approximately 40,000 +/- 10,000 functional in-frame TRB CDR3 nucleotide clonotypes without stop codons. After downsampling to 5000 UMI-labeled TRB molecules per sample, diversity metrics such as normalized Shannon-Wiener and Chao1 were calculated in VDJtools. For the central five CDR3 residues, VDJtools calculated physicochemical properties weighted by clonotype size, namely interaction energy, strength, volume and Kidera factor 4. One entry per CDR3 protein sequence results from the TCRdb reprocessing of the reads, with DNA left out. TCRdb, rather than the study authors, made the V and J calls. The record for this sample contains 85,000 to 90,000 distinct CDR3 sequences. The ten largest clones add up to under 0.95% of the sample.

The CDR3 covers 14 residues, taking in both the cysteine and the phenylalanine. DNA for this receptor is not on file. Sequencing input: naive CXCR3+ CD8+ T cells from blood. The cell subset or site label on this specimen signifies: CD45RO-CCR7+CD27+CD95- naive CD8+ T cells expressing CXCR3 (TNR3+). The V and J genes are TRBV12-3 or TRBV12-4 and TRBJ2-7; the D call of TRBD1 rests on TCRdb alone, since no DNA is present to check it. The TCR was taken from a human donor in good health. Some clones in this sample may be carry-over from other donors' samples. The CDR3 region has the sequence CASSLGEFGYEQYF.